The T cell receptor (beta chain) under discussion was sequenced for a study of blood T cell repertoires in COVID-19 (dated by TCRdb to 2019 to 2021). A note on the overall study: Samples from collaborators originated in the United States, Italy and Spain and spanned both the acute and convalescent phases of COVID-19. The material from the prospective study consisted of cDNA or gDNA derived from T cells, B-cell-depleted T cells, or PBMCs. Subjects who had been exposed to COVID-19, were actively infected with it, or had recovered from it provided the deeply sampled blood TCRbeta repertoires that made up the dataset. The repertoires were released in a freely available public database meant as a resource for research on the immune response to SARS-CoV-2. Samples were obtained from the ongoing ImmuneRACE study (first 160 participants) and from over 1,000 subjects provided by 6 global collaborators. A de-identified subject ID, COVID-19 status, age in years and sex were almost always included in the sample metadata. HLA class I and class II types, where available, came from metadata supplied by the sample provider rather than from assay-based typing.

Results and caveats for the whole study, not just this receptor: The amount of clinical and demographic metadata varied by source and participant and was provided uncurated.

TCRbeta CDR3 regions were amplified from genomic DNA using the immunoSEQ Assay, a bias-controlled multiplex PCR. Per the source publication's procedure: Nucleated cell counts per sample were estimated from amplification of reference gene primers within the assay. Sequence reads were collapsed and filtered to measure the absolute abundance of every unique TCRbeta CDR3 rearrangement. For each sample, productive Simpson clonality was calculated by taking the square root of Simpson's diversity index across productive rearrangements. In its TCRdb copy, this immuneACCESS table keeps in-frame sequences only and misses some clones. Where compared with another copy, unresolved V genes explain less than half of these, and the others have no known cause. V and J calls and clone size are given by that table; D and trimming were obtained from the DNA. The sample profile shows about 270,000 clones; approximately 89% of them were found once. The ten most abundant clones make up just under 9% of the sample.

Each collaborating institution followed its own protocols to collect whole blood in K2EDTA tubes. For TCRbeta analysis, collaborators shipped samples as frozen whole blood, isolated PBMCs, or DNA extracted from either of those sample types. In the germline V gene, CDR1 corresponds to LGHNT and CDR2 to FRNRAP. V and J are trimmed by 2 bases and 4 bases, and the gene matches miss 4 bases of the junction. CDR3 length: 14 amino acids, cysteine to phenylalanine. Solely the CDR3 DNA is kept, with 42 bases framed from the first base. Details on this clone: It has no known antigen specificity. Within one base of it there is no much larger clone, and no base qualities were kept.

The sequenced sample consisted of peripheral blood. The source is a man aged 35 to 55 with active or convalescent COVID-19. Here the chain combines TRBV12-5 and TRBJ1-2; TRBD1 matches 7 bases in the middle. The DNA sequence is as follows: TGTGCTAGTGGTTTGACCACAGGGGCCTATGGCTACACCTTC. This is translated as CASGLTTGAYGYTF.